This TCR beta chain is drawn from a study of glioma-infiltrating T cells. Notes on the study in general: Only very few CDR3 sequences appeared in both tissue and blood. Tissue-blood divergence was below expectation in non-neoplastic patients, above in gliomas.

J was trimmed by 6 bases and V by 6 bases; bases with no gene match: 4. The CDR3 has 14 amino acids. Germline CDR1 is SQVTM and CDR2 is ANQGSEA. Amplification of TCR alpha and beta CDR3 regions from RNA used iRepertoire nested multiplex PCR. Tissue mRNA or PBMC total RNA, roughly 100-400 ng, went into one-step reverse transcription and amplification. TCRdb used MiXCR to reprocess the multiplex PCR reads, holding one entry per CDR3 protein. The profile covers fewer than 90,000 distinct CDR3 sequences, with roughly 23% appearing a single time and 6.7% taken by the ten largest. This clonotype has a handful of counts. Its antigen is undetermined.

This chain links TRBV29-1 with TRBJ2-2; 13 bases are shared with TRBD2. Sequenced material: glioma tissue, nonneoplastic brain tissue, or PBMCs (not recorded which). This clonotype was obtained from a human donor with low-grade glioma or glioblastoma, undergoing nonglioma brain surgery, or in good health (not recorded which). Here the CDR3 reads CSVGTSGEAGELFF. CDR3 bases: TGCAGCGTAGGGACTAGCGGGGAAGCCGGGGAGCTGTTTTTT.